This TCR beta chain came from a study of metastatic and nonmetastatic thyroid tumors. Ahead of thyroid surgery, no patient had received treatment of any kind. This clone was detected many times. Other DNA sequences in the sample encode the same CDR3. The CDR3 extends over 11 amino acids. V lost 6 bases and J 3 bases, leaving 5 bases between the germline ends. In germline, CDR1 is MNHNS, CDR2 SASEGT. Study processing details: Clinicopathological groups of papillary thyroid cancer showed CDR3 differences that were used to build a distant-metastasis classifier. TCRdb re-clonotyped the PCR reads via MiXCR. The V and J calls were not made by the authors but by TCRdb's processing. This sample has about 93,000 clones; more than 9.5% occur once, and the top ten carry about 11%.

The receptor's source is a female donor with papillary thyroid cancer or a benign thyroid nodule (not recorded which). Some clones in this sample may be carry-over from other donors' samples. V is TRBV6-1 and J is TRBJ1-2, with TRBD1 as a possible D gene (5 bases). The source material was blood. The DNA for the CDR3 is TGTGCCAGCAGACAGGACTATGGCTACACCTTC. Its translation is CASRQDYGYTF.